This TCR beta chain was recovered during a study of regulatory T cells in long-lasting Graves disease. Study-wide background: Graves' patients diagnosed newly had used antithyroid drugs under 3 months. Whole-study results and caveats: Favored gene segments in persistent disease were TRBV28, TRBJ1-2 and TRBJ2-5. It is possible that accuracy was reduced by the small size of the sample. Persistent patients had a count of shared public clonotypes (roughly 2,500) that exceeded that of new patients (almost 1,000).

Germline V CDR1 and CDR2: SGHTA, FQGTGA. The length of the CDR3 is 14 residues. In building TCR beta libraries, iRepertoire HTBI primers were used together with Arm-PCR of CDR3 regions. Using its own MiXCR run on the multiplex PCR reads, TCRdb lists one record per CDR3 protein. The sample shows hundreds of thousands of distinct CDR3 sequences, 15% of them seen only once. The sample's time point: newly diagnosed GD, antithyroid drugs for less than 3 months. Preparation of the TCR library used RNA extracted from PBMCs. In the case of this clonotype: Its antigen is not identified. This probably arose from a read error, given a far larger clone one base away.

This chain links TRBV7-3 with TRBJ2-7, with TRBD2 matching over 12 bases. The DNA end is more similar to TRBJ2-1, so the J call may be wrong. Sequenced here: peripheral blood mononuclear cells (PBMCs), sampled at new diagnosis, from a patient treated with antithyroid drugs. The source is a female donor with Graves disease. Written as DNA, the CDR3 is TGTACCAGCAGCTCGACTAGCGGGGGCAATGAGCAGTTCTTC. Its translation: CTSSSTSGGNEQFF.